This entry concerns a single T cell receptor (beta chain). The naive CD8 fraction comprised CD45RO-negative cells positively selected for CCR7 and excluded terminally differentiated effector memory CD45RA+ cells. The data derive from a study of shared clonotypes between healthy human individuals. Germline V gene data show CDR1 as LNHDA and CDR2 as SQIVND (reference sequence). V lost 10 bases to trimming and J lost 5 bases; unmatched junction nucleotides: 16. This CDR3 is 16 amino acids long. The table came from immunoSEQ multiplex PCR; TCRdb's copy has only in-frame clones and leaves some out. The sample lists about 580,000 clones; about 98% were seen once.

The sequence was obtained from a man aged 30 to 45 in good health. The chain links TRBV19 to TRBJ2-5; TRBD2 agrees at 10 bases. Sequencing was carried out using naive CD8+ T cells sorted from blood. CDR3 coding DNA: TGTGCCACCGCGCGGGAAGCGGGAGGGTTAGGCGAGACCCAGTACTTC. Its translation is CATAREAGGLGETQYF.